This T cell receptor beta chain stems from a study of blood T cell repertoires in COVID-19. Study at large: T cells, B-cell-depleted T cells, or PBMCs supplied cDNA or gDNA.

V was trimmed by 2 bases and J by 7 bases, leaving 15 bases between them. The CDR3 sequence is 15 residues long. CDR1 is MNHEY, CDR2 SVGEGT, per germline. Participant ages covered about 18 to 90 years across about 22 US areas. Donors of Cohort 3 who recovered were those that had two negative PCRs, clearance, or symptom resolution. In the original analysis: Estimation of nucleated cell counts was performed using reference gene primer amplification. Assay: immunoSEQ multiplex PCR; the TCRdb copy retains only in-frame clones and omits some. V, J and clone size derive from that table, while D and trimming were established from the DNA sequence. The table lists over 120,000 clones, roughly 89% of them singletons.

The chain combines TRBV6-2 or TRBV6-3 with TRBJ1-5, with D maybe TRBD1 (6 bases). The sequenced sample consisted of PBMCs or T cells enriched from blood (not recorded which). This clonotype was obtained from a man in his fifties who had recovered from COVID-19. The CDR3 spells CASSYLDRRFQPQHF. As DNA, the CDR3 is TGTGCCAGCAGTTACCTCGACAGGCGTTTCCAGCCCCAGCATTTT.